What follows describes a single T cell receptor beta chain. One end of the junction does not line up with germline, which may come from a read error. The data belong to a study of CD8+CD57+ T cells in acquired aplastic anemia. The CDR3 extends over 12 amino acids. Germline V CDR1 and CDR2: SGDLS, YYNGEE. TCR beta VDJ combinations and CDR3 sequences were profiled from genomic DNA. TCRdb reanalysed the reads using MiXCR and keeps one entry per CDR3 protein. The sample lists 200,000 or so distinct CDR3 sequences; about three fifths were seen once. Sequenced input: sorted CD4+, CD8+, or CD8+CD57+ T cells (not recorded which) from PBMCs. The receptor was isolated from a human donor with severe aplastic anemia or a healthy control (not recorded which). The rearrangement links TRBV9 to TRBJ2-3, with a weak D call TRBD2 (5 bases). The CDR3 reads CASSPSTDTRYF. In DNA form, the CDR3 reads TGTGCCAGTAGTCCTAGCACAGATACGCGGTATTTT.